This T cell receptor (beta chain) was recovered during a study of cytomegalovirus exposure and HLA in healthy donors. A few counts support this clone. What it binds is unknown. This CDR3 contains 14 residues. From germline, CDR1 is SNHLY and CDR2 FYNNEI. V was trimmed by 6 bases and J by 7 bases, leaving 16 bases between them. PCR involved 60 Vbeta and 13 Jbeta primers. TCRdb's copy holds only in-frame clones and misses some; the assay was immunoSEQ multiplex PCR. Among more than 150,000 clones listed, 60% to 85% were seen once. Overall study results and limits: Roughly uniform sequencing depth across donors was assumed, possibly incorrectly.

V usage is TRBV2 and J usage is TRBJ1-3; a weak D match, TRBD1 (6 bases). This TCR was sampled from a woman aged 40 to 50 in good health and CMV-seropositive. Sequenced material: PBMCs. The CDR3 sequence is CASRDSLGSNTIYF. The CDR3 DNA reads TGTGCCAGCAGGGACAGTTTGGGGAGTAACACCATATATTTT.